One and the same sample provided the 20 T cell receptor beta chains below, sequenced in a study of T cells after yellow fever vaccination. TCRdb recomputed calls from the 5' RACE reads with MiXCR, one row per CDR3 protein. This sample has 300,000 or so distinct CDR3 sequences, with around 7% found just once. The starting material was PBMCs, obtained roughly 46 days after the first yellow fever vaccination. Receptor source: a man younger than 35 who received the YFV17D yellow fever vaccine.

Ten or more counts support this clonotype. This chain joins TRBV28 and TRBJ2-1; 8 nucleotides match TRBD1. This CDR3 spans 15 amino acids. V gave up 6 bases and J gave up 4 bases; unmatched junction bases: 8. From germline, CDR1 is MDHEN and CDR2 SYDVKM. The DNA for the CDR3 is TGTGCCAGCAGGCCGACAGGGGCGGGGTACAATGAGCAGTTCTTC. As protein: CASRPTGAGYNEQFF.

J is TRBJ2-5 and V is TRBV9, with a tentative D call TRBD2 (5 bases). Deletions cut 0 bases from V and 5 bases from J, with 11 bases between. Per the germline V gene, CDR1 is SGDLS and CDR2 is YYNGEE. The CDR3 consists of 14 residues. The CDR3 sequence: CASSVDREWETQYF. The CDR3 nucleotides read TGTGCCAGCAGCGTAGATAGGGAGTGGGAGACCCAGTACTTC.

This clonotype has ten or more counts. The CDR3 region has the DNA TGTGCCAGCAAGATGACAGGGGGCGCCTACGAGCAGTACGTC. It codes for CASKMTGGAYEQYV. The chain links TRBV6-1 to TRBJ2-7; 10 bases are shared with TRBD1. CDR3 length equals 14 residues. V was clipped by 7 bases and J by 2 bases; unmatched bases: 5. The germline CDR1 and CDR2 sequences are MNHNS and SASEGT.

There are a few counts of this clonotype. The gene calls are TRBV5-1 and TRBJ2-1; TRBD2 agrees at 8 bases. This CDR3 has 13 residues. Germline CDR1 and CDR2: SGHRS and YFSETQ. The junction had 3 bases not matched to a gene; V was cut back by 0 bases and J by 10 bases. The CDR3 DNA reads TGCGCCAGCAGCTTGGGTCCGGGGGGGGAGCAGTTCTTC. As protein: CASSLGPGGEQFF.

The table lists this clonotype with a few counts. The chain recombines TRBV7-3 with TRBJ1-1, with D tentatively TRBD1 (6 bases). The CDR3 sequence is 16 residues long. The germline CDR1 and CDR2 sequences are SGHTA and FQGTGA. V lost 1 base and J 5 bases, leaving 17 bases between the germline ends. This chain's CDR3 is CASSLRSAGVGTEAFF. CDR3 coding DNA: TGTGCCAGCAGCTTAAGATCTGCAGGGGTCGGTACTGAAGCTTTCTTT.

The chain employs TRBV9 and TRBJ1-6; 7 bases fit TRBD1. Per germline, CDR1 SGDLS and CDR2 YYNGEE. This CDR3 contains 15 residues. V lost 2 bases and J lost 6; bases outside the gene matches: 5. The CDR3 coding sequence is TGTGCCAGCAGCGTCCGGGACAGAGTTAATTCACCCCTCCACTTT. Its protein product is CASSVRDRVNSPLHF.

This rearrangement joins TRBV9 to TRBJ1-2; TRBD1 is a possible D gene (5 bases). The germline V gene has CDR1 SGDLS and CDR2 YYNGEE. Trimming left V 4 bases short and J 10 bases short, with 14 bases between. This CDR3 has 12 amino acids. The CDR3 loop reads CASSPPPGLYTF. The CDR3 DNA reads TGTGCCAGCAGCCCCCCCCCGGGACTCTACACCTTC.

This clonotype was recorded a few times. V usage is TRBV6-5 and J usage is TRBJ1-2, with D uncertain. With 6 bases removed from V and 5 bases from J, the gap between germline ends came to 16 bases. In germline, CDR1 is MNHEY, CDR2 SVGAGI. The CDR3 runs 14 residues. As DNA, the CDR3 is TGTGCCAGCAGATACATGAGGACGGAGTATGGCTACACCTTC. Its protein is CASRYMRTEYGYTF.

Only a few counts were recorded for this clonotype. The genes are TRBV2 and TRBJ1-5; D is perhaps TRBD1 (6 bases). The CDR3 has 13 residues. V was cut by 8 bases and J by 5 bases, with 13 bases left in between. Germline V gives CDR1 SNHLY, CDR2 FYNNEI. The CDR3 loop reads CASHRANDQPQHF. The CDR3, as DNA: TGTGCCAGCCACAGGGCGAACGATCAGCCCCAGCATTTT.

This clonotype was recorded many times. The chain is built from TRBV7-2 and TRBJ2-1; 9 bases agree with TRBD2. CDR1 and CDR2 from the germline V gene are SGHTA and FQGNSA. V gave up 7 bases and J gave up 6 bases; unmatched junction bases: 7. CDR3 length: 14 amino acids. This CDR3 is CASKSGGGANEQFF. DNA for the CDR3: TGTGCCAGCAAATCAGGCGGGGGGGCCAATGAGCAGTTCTTC.

Ten or more counts support this clonotype. CDR3 bases: TGCGCCAGCAGCGAGCGACATAGCCGCGAGCAGTACTTC. Residues: CASSERHSREQYF. V gene TRBV5-1 combines with J gene TRBJ2-7; D is unclear. Germline-derived CDR1 and CDR2 are SGHRS and YFSETQ. V gave up 4 bases and J gave up 6 bases, with 14 bases separating them. The CDR3 totals 13 residues.

The chain uses TRBV7-2 and TRBJ1-1; D is unresolved. The germline CDR1 and CDR2 sequences are SGHTA and FQGNSA. This CDR3 region has 13 residues. Trimming left V 4 bases short and J 6 bases short, with 12 bases between. The CDR3 DNA reads as TGTGCCAGCAGCTACTTTCGGGAGGCTGAAGCTTTCTTT. Its protein product is CASSYFREAEAFF.

The chain has TRBV3-1 and TRBJ1-5; D unresolved. Germline assignment: CDR1 LGHDT and CDR2 YNNKEL (reference sequence). CDR3 length equals 15 residues. V shed 10 bases and J shed 0 bases, with 16 bases lying between them. The CDR3 nucleotides are TGTGCCACCTCCCCGGGAGTGAATAGCAATCAGCCCCAGCATTTT. As protein: CATSPGVNSNQPQHF. The full variable domain, its missing parts supplied by reference TRBV3-1 and TRBJ1-5, is DTAVSQTPKYLVTQMGNDKSIKCEQNLGHDTMYWYKQDSKKFLKIMFSYNNKELIINETVPNRFSPKSPDKAHLNLHINSLELGDSAVYFCATSPGVNSNQPQHFGDGTRLSIL.

This clonotype has only a few counts. This sequence joins TRBV5-1 and TRBJ2-1; D remains ambiguous. Germline CDR1 SGHRS, CDR2 YFSETQ. The CDR3 spans 14 residues. The ends were cut back, 3 bases at V and 7 bases at J, with 14 bases in the middle. The CDR3 region has the DNA TGCGCCAGCAGCTCCCATGATTCTGGGAATGAGCAGTTCTTC. This translates into CASSSHDSGNEQFF.

This clonotype was detected a few times. The CDR3 region has the DNA TGTGCCAGCAGCTTAGAAGGTGTGGTTGTGGAGACCCAGTACTTC. It translates to CASSLEGVVVETQYF. This chain connects TRBV7-2 to TRBJ2-5; D not resolved. The V and J ends lost 1 base and 5 bases respectively, with 14 bases between them. Germline CDR1 SGHTA, CDR2 FQGNSA. The CDR3 is 15 residues long.

The chain links TRBV7-9 to TRBJ1-1, with D unclear. CDR1 and CDR2 (germline): SEHNR, FQNEAQ (reference sequence). With 0 bases removed from V and 6 bases from J, the gap between germline ends came to 11 bases. The CDR3 extends over 14 amino acids. CDR3 residues: CASSLAQGKPEAFF. In nucleotides, the CDR3 is TGTGCCAGCAGCTTAGCGCAAGGGAAACCTGAAGCTTTCTTT.

This clonotype was recorded a few times. The V call is TRBV6-4, the J call TRBJ1-6; D might be TRBD1 (5 bases). Per germline, CDR1 MRHNA and CDR2 SNTAGT. The V end was cut by 0 bases, the J end by 9 bases, with 12 bases between. This CDR3 is 15 amino acids long. CDR3 in amino acids: CASSDSGALGSPLHF. CDR3 bases: TGTGCCAGCAGTGACTCAGGGGCTTTGGGTTCACCCCTCCACTTT.

The CDR3 DNA is TGTGCCAGCAGCTTGGGGGACAGTTCCTACGAGCAGTACGTC. This sequence encodes CASSLGDSSYEQYV. V usage is TRBV5-6 and J usage is TRBJ2-7, with TRBD1 matching 7 bases. This CDR3 spans 14 amino acids. Germline CDR1 reads SGHDT; CDR2 reads YYEEEE. V shed 0 bases, J shed 1 base, and the junction held 1 base outside the gene matches.

This clonotype has a handful of counts. J is TRBJ2-3 and V is TRBV20-1, with 7 nucleotides matching TRBD2. V lost 2 bases to trimming and J lost 4 bases; unmatched junction nucleotides: 6. CDR3 length: 14 residues. Germline CDR1 DFQATT, CDR2 SNEGSKA (reference sequence). The CDR3 DNA reads TGCAGTGCTAGATTGGGCGGGGGATCAGATACGCAGTATTTT. This encodes CSARLGGGSDTQYF.

This clonotype was observed a few times. The chain joins TRBV5-4 to TRBJ1-2; D not certain. V gave up 3 bases and J gave up 13 bases, with 16 bases separating them. Germline V gene lookup returns CDR1 SGHNT and CDR2 YYREEE (reference sequence). The CDR3 covers 12 residues. CDR3 bases: TGTGCCAGCAGCTCGCAGGATGCGGGAAGCACCTTC. Translating gives CASSSQDAGSTF.